What follows are 17 T cell receptor beta chains derived from one specimen sequenced in a study of cytomegalovirus exposure and HLA in healthy donors. The primer mix had 60 Vbeta and 13 Jbeta primers. Some clones are missing from TCRdb's copy, which holds only in-frame ones; the method was immunoSEQ multiplex PCR. The sample consists of 97,000 or so clones, roughly 70% of them appearing once. Sequenced sample: PBMCs. These receptors came from a man between 45 and 60 years old in good health and CMV-seronegative.

This clone was seen a single time. The rearrangement joins TRBV5-1 to TRBJ2-3, with 10 bases that match TRBD2. The germline CDR1 and CDR2 sequences are SGHRS and YFSETQ. The CDR3 sequence is 14 residues long. After removal of 6 bases from V and 6 bases from J, the junction contained 7 bases not matched to a gene. The CDR3 loop is CASTRLAGIDTQYF. CDR3 nucleotides: TGCGCCAGCACCCGACTAGCGGGCATCGATACGCAGTATTTT. Full variable domain (rest looked up from reference TRBV5-1 and TRBJ2-3): KAGVTQTPRYLIKTRGQQVTLSCSPISGHRSVSWYQQTPGQGLQFLFEYFSETQRNKGNFPGRFSGRQFSNSRSEMNVSTLELGDSALYLCASTRLAGIDTQYFGPGTRLTVL.

The table lists this clone with a few counts. V usage is TRBV6-1 and J usage is TRBJ2-3; TRBD2 is a possible D gene (6 bases). V was pared by 8 bases and J by 1 base, with 13 bases between. CDR3 length equals 14 residues. In germline, CDR1 is MNHNS, CDR2 SASEGT. The CDR3 sequence: CASRVGGGTDTQYF. The CDR3 DNA is TGTGCCAGCCGGGTAGGCGGGGGCACAGATACGCAGTATTTT.

This clone was detected only once. The CDR3 loop is CAISDPLTHGRGTGELFF. For the CDR3, the DNA is TGTGCCATCAGTGACCCCCTCACCCATGGAAGGGGAACCGGGGAGCTGTTTTTT. This chain joins TRBV10-3 and TRBJ2-2, with D possibly being TRBD1 (5 bases). V lost 3 bases, J lost 5 bases, and 22 bases lay in between. Germline CDR1 and CDR2: ENHRY and SYGVKD. CDR3 length equals 18 residues.

The chain uses TRBV4-3 and TRBJ2-5, with TRBD2 matching 12 bases. The germline CDR1 and CDR2 sequences are LGHNA and YSLEER. The CDR3 covers 19 residues. Losses at the gene ends were 0 bases for V and 4 bases for J; bases not matched to a gene: 12. CDR3 sequence (DNA): TGCGCCAGCAGCCAAGATTTTACGACGAGACTAGCGGGAGCAGAGACCCAGTACTTC. Protein sequence: CASSQDFTTRLAGAETQYF.

This rearrangement joins TRBV11-2 to TRBJ2-1; TRBD2 agrees at 8 bases. Trimming took 5 bases from V and 9 from J; bases not matched to a gene: 6. Germline-derived CDR1 and CDR2 are SGHAT and FQNNGV. CDR3 length equals 13 residues. Here the CDR3 reads CASSRGLDVEQFF. The CDR3 region has the DNA TGTGCCAGCAGCCGGGGACTAGATGTTGAGCAGTTCTTC. Using reference TRBV11-2 and TRBJ2-1 for the parts outside the CDR3, the full variable domain is EAGVAQSPRYKIIEKRQSVAFWCNPISGHATLYWYQQILGQGPKLLIQFQNNGVVDDSQLPKDRFSAERLKGVDSTLKIQPAKLEDSAVYLCASSRGLDVEQFFGPGTRLTVL.

The chain combines TRBV10-3 with TRBJ2-2, with TRBD1 matching over 8 bases. This CDR3 spans 14 amino acids. The V gene end was trimmed by 4 bases and the J gene end by 6 bases; junction bases not matched to a gene: 4. CDR1 and CDR2 from the germline V gene are ENHRY and SYGVKD. The CDR3 DNA reads as TGTGCCATCAGTGTCTTACAGGGGGCCGGGGAGCTGTTTTTT. It specifies CAISVLQGAGELFF.

Worth noting for this clone: Sequence at one end of the junction differs from germline and may be a read error. V and J are TRBV7-2 and TRBJ2-7; D possibly corresponds to TRBD2 (7 bases). The CDR3 extends over 13 amino acids. Per germline, CDR1 SGHTA and CDR2 FQGNSA. CDR3 coding DNA: TGTGCCAGCAGCTTAGGGGGGAGGGGGGGCCTAGCCTTC. This sequence encodes CASSLGGRGGLAF.

The rearrangement uses TRBV28 and TRBJ1-1; TRBD1 is a possible D gene (6 bases). The length of the CDR3 is 14 residues. Germline assignment: CDR1 MDHEN and CDR2 SYDVKM. The V end lost 1 base, the J end lost 3 bases, and 9 bases lay between the germline ends. The DNA of the CDR3 is TGTGCCAGCAGTTTATTTTGGGGGCACACTGAAGCTTTCTTT. Translated: CASSLFWGHTEAFF.

CDR3 region: CASIPTGGVDYGYTF. In DNA form, the CDR3 reads TGTGCCAGCATTCCCACAGGTGGGGTTGACTATGGCTACACCTTC. This chain connects TRBV6-5 to TRBJ1-2; D possibly corresponds to TRBD1 (5 bases). Germline V gives CDR1 MNHEY, CDR2 SVGAGI. The CDR3 is 15 amino acids. The V end lost 7 bases, the J end lost 3 bases, and 18 bases lay between the germline ends.

The V and J genes are TRBV5-4 and TRBJ2-3; 8 bases fit TRBD2. V was clipped by 4 bases and J by 3 bases; unmatched bases: 7. CDR1 SGHNT and CDR2 YYREEE come from the germline V gene (reference sequence). The CDR3 is 15 amino acids. CDR3 sequence reads: CASSRPTGGTDTQYF. The CDR3 region has the DNA TGTGCCAGCAGCAGACCGACGGGGGGGACAGATACGCAGTATTTT.

This sequence joins TRBV7-2 and TRBJ2-3; no definite D call. The CDR3 length is 12 residues. V dropped 5 bases and J dropped 6 bases, with 9 bases sitting between them. CDR1 SGHTA and CDR2 FQGNSA come from the germline V gene. CDR3 nucleotides: TGTGCCAGCAGCCCAATCAGGGATACGCAGTATTTT. It encodes CASSPIRDTQYF.

This rearrangement joins TRBV19 to TRBJ2-3; 15 bases line up with TRBD2. CDR3 length: 18 amino acids. In germline, CDR1 is LNHDA, CDR2 SQIVND (reference sequence). The trim removed 3 bases at V and 3 bases at J, leaving 7 bases unmatched. The CDR3 sequence: CASSIDPGTSGGTDTQYF. DNA for the CDR3: TGTGCCAGTAGTATCGATCCCGGGACTAGCGGGGGGACAGATACGCAGTATTTT. Combining the CDR3 with reference TRBV19 and TRBJ2-3 gives the whole variable domain DGGITQSPKYLFRKEGQNVTLSCEQNLNHDAMYWYRQDPGQGLRLIYYSQIVNDFQKGDIAEGYSVSREKKESFPLTVTSAQKNPTAFYLCASSIDPGTSGGTDTQYFGPGTRLTVL.

The rearrangement links TRBV27 to TRBJ2-7; D is undetermined. The CDR3 runs to 15 residues. Germline V CDR1 and CDR2: MNHEY, SMNVEV (reference sequence). V gave up 4 bases and J gave up 0 bases, with 13 bases separating them. The chain's CDR3 is CASSSNPPTSYEQYF. In DNA, the CDR3 is TGTGCCAGCAGTTCAAATCCCCCTACCTCCTACGAGCAGTACTTC.

This clone was detected a few times. The rearrangement uses TRBV19 and TRBJ1-1; 10 bases match TRBD1. V shed 6 bases, J shed 1 base, and the junction held 8 bases outside the gene matches. Germline assignment: CDR1 LNHDA and CDR2 SQIVND (reference sequence). The CDR3 has 16 amino acids. The CDR3 here is CASSPLRTGGNTEAFF. The CDR3 DNA reads as TGTGCCAGTAGCCCACTCCGGACAGGGGGGAACACTGAAGCTTTCTTT.

V and J are TRBV20-1 and TRBJ2-5; D might be TRBD1 (5 bases). Germline loops: CDR1 DFQATT, CDR2 SNEGSKA (reference sequence). The CDR3 has 11 amino acids. Trimming left V 4 bases short and J 4 bases short, with 7 bases between. As DNA, the CDR3 is TGCAGTGCTACCAGGGCAGAGACCCAGTACTTC. It is translated as CSATRAETQYF.

This clone has a handful of counts. V is TRBV19 and J is TRBJ1-5, with TRBD1 as a possible D gene (6 bases). V gave up 0 bases and J gave up 7 bases, with 16 bases separating them. This CDR3 comprises 16 residues. Germline V gives CDR1 LNHDA, CDR2 SQIVND (reference sequence). DNA of the CDR3: TGTGCCAGTAGTATAGACCTAAACAGGGCAGGCCAGCCCCAGCATTTT. Protein: CASSIDLNRAGQPQHF.

Notes on this clone: It is likely a read error, because the conserved phenylalanine at the end of the CDR3 is missing. This sequence joins TRBV5-1 and TRBJ1-1, with D tentatively TRBD1 (5 bases). The CDR3 has 14 residues. Germline V CDR1 and CDR2: SGHRS, YFSETQ. The germline V and J ends were trimmed by 2 bases and 0 bases, with 8 bases remaining between them. CDR3 nucleotide sequence: TGCGCCAGCAGCTTTATGGGGCTGAACACTGAAGCTTTCCTT. Protein: CASSFMGLNTEAFL.